Listed below are T cell receptor beta chains from one sample, sequenced in a study of blood T cell repertoires in COVID-19. Method: immunoSEQ multiplex PCR; TCRdb's copy keeps in-frame clones and lacks some. The sample consists of some 41,000 clones, 82% of them appearing once. The sequenced material came from peripheral blood. These receptors were collected from a woman aged 65 to 85 with acute or convalescent COVID-19. The CDR3 runs from the conserved cysteine through the conserved F or W. D genes are given only for firm matches. Clone sizes are given selectively: once, few, many, or a class where the clone is expanded.

clone size: NA
D gene: NA
J gene: TRBJ2-3
V gene: TRBV20-1
CDR3 protein: CSASLLNTDTQYF
CDR3 DNA: TGCAGTGCTAGTCTACTAAATACAGATACGCAGTATTTT

clone size: NA
D gene: TRBD1
J gene: TRBJ1-1
V gene: TRBV19
CDR3 protein: CASSIGATGTTEAFF
CDR3 DNA: TGTGCCAGTAGTATAGGGGCGACAGGGACGACTGAAGCTTTCTTT

clone size: few
D gene: NA
J gene: TRBJ2-7
V gene: TRBV7-2
CDR3 protein: CASSPGGGPYEQYF
CDR3 DNA: TGTGCCAGCAGCCCAGGGGGAGGACCCTACGAGCAGTACTTC

clone size: once
D gene: TRBD1
J gene: TRBJ2-5
V gene: TRBV11-1
CDR3 protein: CASSLGTGFEETQYF
CDR3 DNA: TGTGCCAGCAGCCTCGGGACAGGGTTTGAAGAGACCCAGTACTTC

clone size: once
D gene: NA
J gene: TRBJ1-4
V gene: TRBV2
CDR3 protein: CASSEGLQGNREKLFF
CDR3 DNA: TGTGCCAGCAGTGAAGGATTACAGGGTAATAGGGAAAAACTGTTTTTT

clone size: few
D gene: TRBD2
J gene: TRBJ2-1
V gene: TRBV5-1
CDR3 protein: CASSWTSGIQDEQFF
CDR3 DNA: TGCGCCAGCAGCTGGACTAGCGGGATTCAAGATGAGCAGTTCTTC

clone size: once
D gene: TRBD1
J gene: TRBJ2-7
V gene: TRBV5-1
CDR3 protein: CASSLAGQANSYEQYF
CDR3 DNA: TGCGCCAGCAGCTTGGCCGGACAGGCCAACTCCTACGAGCAGTACTTC

clone size: NA
D gene: NA
J gene: TRBJ2-5
V gene: TRBV29-1
CDR3 protein: CSVGIPTRGQETQYF
CDR3 DNA: TGCAGCGTTGGAATCCCAACCCGGGGCCAAGAGACCCAGTACTTC

clone size: once
D gene: NA
J gene: TRBJ2-1
V gene: TRBV19
CDR3 protein: CASSGSAGHNEQFF
CDR3 DNA: TGTGCCAGTAGTGGTTCGGCGGGACACAATGAGCAGTTCTTC

clone size: NA
D gene: NA
J gene: TRBJ1-6
V gene: TRBV11-1
CDR3 protein: CASSLMDSHNSPLHF
CDR3 DNA: TGTGCCAGCAGCTTAATGGACAGTCATAATTCACCCCTCCACTTT

clone size: NA
D gene: NA
J gene: TRBJ2-1
V gene: TRBV24-1
CDR3 protein: CATSDPPGGSYNEQFF
CDR3 DNA: TGTGCCACCAGTGATCCACCCGGGGGCTCCTACAATGAGCAGTTCTTC

clone size: NA
D gene: TRBD1
J gene: TRBJ2-1
V gene: TRBV7-2
CDR3 protein: CASTLTGDISSYNEQFF
CDR3 DNA: TGTGCCAGCACCCTTACAGGGGACATAAGCTCCTACAATGAGCAGTTCTTC